Listed below are T cell receptor beta chains from one sample, sequenced in a study of blood T cell repertoires in COVID-19. The table came from immunoSEQ multiplex PCR; TCRdb's copy has only in-frame clones and leaves some out. The sample yields 250,000 to 300,000 clones, roughly 90% seen once. Specimen: PBMCs or T cells enriched from blood (not recorded which). These receptors were taken from a woman aged 30 to 39 who had recovered from COVID-19. The CDR3 runs from the conserved cysteine through the conserved F or W. The D gene is left open where the match is weak. Clone size, where shown, is once, few, many, or a class for clones that have expanded.

v_call	j_call	clone_size	d_call	cdr3_nt	cdr3_aa
TRBV6-2/TRBV6-3	TRBJ2-1	NA	TRBD2	TGTGCCAGCAGCACACTAGCGGGAGGTACTATCTATGATGAGCAGTTCTTC	CASSTLAGGTIYDEQFF
TRBV28	TRBJ2-1	NA	NA	TGTGCCAGCAGAACATCTAGCTTGTCTTACAATGAGCAGTTCTTC	CASRTSSLSYNEQFF
TRBV5-1	TRBJ2-7	once	TRBD2	TGCGCCAGCAGCTTGGCCGAAGCGGGAGGGCCTCGCGAGCAGTACTTC	CASSLAEAGGPREQYF
TRBV12-3/TRBV12-4	TRBJ1-4	NA	NA	TGTGCCAGCAGTACCGACTCTAATGAAAAACTGTTTTTT	CASSTDSNEKLFF
TRBV11-2	TRBJ1-6	NA	NA	TGTGCCAGCAGCTCCTATCAGGGTAATTCACCCCTCCACTTT	CASSSYQGNSPLHF
TRBV7-2	TRBJ2-3	once	NA	TGTGCCAGCAGTTTTTACACAGATACGCAGTATTTT	CASSFYTDTQYF
TRBV9	TRBJ2-2	NA	NA	TGTGCCAGCAGCGTAAGAGGTATCTCCGGGGAGCTGTTTTTT	CASSVRGISGELFF
TRBV29-1	TRBJ2-2	NA	TRBD1	TGCAGCGTTTCAGGGGGCGCAGGTGGGACCGGGGAGCTGTTTTTT	CSVSGGAGGTGELFF
TRBV19	TRBJ1-5	once	TRBD1	TGTGCCACCCAAGGGACAGCCGAGACTTATAGCAATCAGCCCCAGCATTTT	CATQGTAETYSNQPQHF
TRBV13	TRBJ2-7	NA	NA	TGTGCCAGCAGCTTAGGTCCGAGCTACGAGCAGTACTTC	CASSLGPSYEQYF
TRBV28	TRBJ2-1	NA	TRBD1	TGTGCCAGCAACCCAGGGGGTCAACCGCCTGGGGGAAATGAGCAGTTCTTC	CASNPGGQPPGGNEQFF
TRBV10-2	TRBJ1-2	few	NA	TGCGCCAGCAGTCGAGGTGGGGGCGCGGTTGGTGGCTACACCTTC	CASSRGGGAVGGYTF
TRBV9	TRBJ2-1	NA	NA	TGTGCCAGCAGCCTAAGCACAGTCAACCACAATGAGCAGTTCTTC	CASSLSTVNHNEQFF
TRBV14	TRBJ2-7	NA	NA	TGTGCCAGCAGCCACGGAGGCGCCTACGAGCAGTACTTC	CASSHGGAYEQYF